This T cell receptor (beta chain) was obtained from a study of cytomegalovirus exposure and HLA in healthy donors. Primers: 60 Vbeta forward and 13 Jbeta reverse. TCRdb's table, derived via immunoSEQ multiplex PCR, lists solely in-frame clones and lacks some. The top ten clones hold about 4% of a sample with 150,000 to 180,000 clones, about 83% of them seen once. CDR3 size: 16 residues. V dropped 1 base and J dropped 2 bases, with 13 bases sitting between them. From germline, CDR1 is MGHDK and CDR2 SYGVNS. In the case of this clone: Its antigen is undetermined.

Overall study results and limits: About 180 TCR beta chains were listed as cytomegalovirus-associated.

This sequence was found in a woman aged 40 to 50 in good health and CMV-seronegative. The V and J genes are TRBV25-1 and TRBJ2-3, with D possibly being TRBD1 (6 bases). Specimen: PBMCs. The CDR3 DNA reads TGTGCCAGCAGTGAATTTTCGGACAGCCACACAGATACGCAGTATTTT. This gives the protein CASSEFSDSHTDTQYF.